The present T cell receptor (beta chain) was sequenced within a study of beta chain features in type 1 diabetes. Since all of the isolated RNA was reverse transcribed, expressed TCRB transcripts were what got sequenced. Profiling relied on immunoSEQ multiplex PCR, and the TCRdb table lists in-frame clones only, not all of them. This sample has about 660,000 clones, with around an eighth found just once. V gave up 5 bases and J gave up 7 bases, with 20 bases separating them. This CDR3 region has 15 residues. Germline V gene sequence: CDR1 SQVTM, CDR2 ANQGSEA. Of note for this clone: The antigen remains undetermined.

Findings of the study overall: The study found moderately but significantly shorter TCRB CDR3s in all four CD4+ subsets of Type 1 diabetes patients. The question of HLA type influencing TCRB rearrangement was one that remained unresolved here.

The TCR originated in a man between 18 and 29 years old with type 1 diabetes. The sequenced sample consisted of naive CD4+ T cells from blood. The chain has TRBV29-1 and TRBJ2-2, with a weak D call TRBD2 (6 bases). The CDR3 DNA sequence: TGCAGCGTTCAAGGCTTCCGCGGAGGGGTCGGGGAGCTGTTTTTT. Protein product: CSVQGFRGGVGELFF.